The next 31 T cell receptor beta chains were all read from a single sample in a study of cytomegalovirus exposure and HLA in healthy donors. The primer mix had 60 Vbeta and 13 Jbeta primers. Clones were read by immunoSEQ multiplex PCR, and TCRdb kept only the in-frame ones, dropping some. The sample has fewer than 150,000 clones, over 75% seen once. The sequencing input was PBMCs. These receptors all stem from a woman in her 30s in good health and CMV-seropositive.

CDR3 nucleotide sequence: TGTGCCAGCACCTCACTCGGGGCTAGCGTCAACGAGCAGTACTTC. Translation gives CASTSLGASVNEQYF. The rearrangement joins TRBV27 to TRBJ2-7; D is perhaps TRBD2 (6 bases). CDR3 length: 15 amino acids. Germline assignment: CDR1 MNHEY and CDR2 SMNVEV (reference sequence). The V gene lost 7 bases and the J gene lost 5 bases, with 21 bases spanning the gap.

This clone turned up a few times. V and J are TRBV6-1 and TRBJ1-1; possibly TRBD1 for D (6 bases). Germline CDR1 reads MNHNS; CDR2 reads SASEGT. The V end lost 5 bases, the J end lost 4 bases, and 8 bases lay between the germline ends. CDR3 length: 12 amino acids. CDR3: CASSSQGTEAFF. As DNA, the CDR3 is TGTGCCAGCAGTTCACAGGGCACTGAAGCTTTCTTT.

This chain joins TRBV5-1 and TRBJ2-1; 7 bases match TRBD2. The germline gives CDR1 SGHRS, CDR2 YFSETQ. Trimming removed 0 bases from V and 5 bases from J; junction bases left unmatched: 5. There are 15 residues in the CDR3. In DNA, the CDR3 is TGCGCCAGCAGCTTGGGGTCTAGCGGAAACAATGAGCAGTTCTTC. Translating it yields CASSLGSSGNNEQFF.

The J gene is TRBJ1-2, the V gene TRBV13; the D gene is possibly TRBD1 (5 bases). The V and J ends lost 5 bases and 1 base respectively, with 20 bases between them. CDR1 is PRHDT, CDR2 FYEKMQ, per germline (reference sequence). The CDR3 runs 17 residues. The CDR3 loop reads CASSLTGEWGFNYGYTF. DNA of the CDR3: TGTGCCAGCAGCCTTACGGGGGAATGGGGATTTAACTATGGCTACACCTTC.

The chain combines TRBV19 with TRBJ2-6, with TRBD2 as a possible D gene (7 bases). V shed 6 bases and J shed 3 bases, with 15 bases lying between them. Germline-derived CDR1 and CDR2 are LNHDA and SQIVND (reference sequence). The CDR3 contains 16 residues. DNA for the CDR3: TGTGCCAGTAGGGGACTATCAGGGGTTGGGGCCAACGTCCTGACTTTC. Residues: CASRGLSGVGANVLTF.

V and J are TRBV7-9 and TRBJ1-1; no reliable D call. V lost 5 bases to trimming and J lost 7 bases, with 11 bases between them. This CDR3 is 12 amino acids long. Germline values: CDR1 SEHNR, CDR2 FQNEAQ (reference sequence). DNA of the CDR3: TGTGCCAGCAGCAGCGACGGGTTTGAAGCTTTCTTT. Its protein product is CASSSDGFEAFF. Together with reference TRBV7-9 and TRBJ1-1, the CDR3 gives the full variable domain: DTGVSQNPRHKITKRGQNVTFRCDPISEHNRLYWYRQTLGQGPEFLTYFQNEAQLEKSRLLSDRFSAERPKGSFSTLEIQRTEQGDSAMYLCASSSDGFEAFFGQGTRLTVV.

The CDR3 region has the DNA TGCGCCAGCAGCTTCGCGGGGCCGGGCGACTATGGCTACACCTTC. Residues: CASSFAGPGDYGYTF. The chain is built from TRBV5-1 and TRBJ1-2; tentatively, D is TRBD1 (5 bases). Trimming shortened V by 2 bases and J by 3 bases, and 14 bases separated the two germline ends. This CDR3 comprises 15 residues. Germline V CDR1 and CDR2: SGHRS, YFSETQ.

V and J are TRBV7-8 and TRBJ2-1; D might be TRBD2 (5 bases). V lost 6 bases to trimming and J lost 0 bases, with 12 bases between them. Germline values: CDR1 SGHVS, CDR2 FQNEAQ. This CDR3 contains 15 residues. Written as DNA, the CDR3 is TGTGCCAGCAGACTTAGGGAGACCTCCTACAATGAGCAGTTCTTC. This encodes CASRLRETSYNEQFF.

The chain has TRBV5-1 and TRBJ2-6; 7 nucleotides match TRBD2. CDR1 is SGHRS and CDR2 is YFSETQ in the germline V gene. The CDR3 is 19 residues long. Trimming removed 0 bases from V and 2 bases from J; junction bases left unmatched: 11. The CDR3 nucleotides are TGCGCCAGCAGCTTGGTAGAAGCCCTGGGAGGGGCTGGGGCCAACGTCCTGACTTTC. This codes for CASSLVEALGGAGANVLTF.

This rearrangement joins TRBV9 to TRBJ2-5; D unresolved. The germline CDR1 and CDR2 sequences are SGDLS and YYNGEE. Trimming stripped 4 bases from V and 2 bases from J, with 9 bases between. This CDR3 contains 13 residues. DNA for the CDR3: TGTGCCAGCAGCCTGAGCGTACAAGAGACCCAGTACTTC. Its translation is CASSLSVQETQYF.

V is TRBV7-3 and J is TRBJ1-3; D is unresolved. The germline V and J ends were trimmed by 5 bases and 3 bases, with 14 bases remaining between them. Germline-derived CDR1 and CDR2 are SGHTA and FQGTGA. The CDR3 runs to 15 residues. CDR3 loop: CASSATGARGNTIYF. CDR3 nucleotide sequence: TGTGCCAGCAGCGCTACGGGAGCCCGTGGAAACACCATATATTTT. Supplemented by reference TRBV7-3 and TRBJ1-3, the full variable domain reads GAGVSQTPSNKVTEKGKYVELRCDPISGHTALYWYRQSLGQGPEFLIYFQGTGAADDSGLPNDRFFAVRPEGSVSTLKIQRTERGDSAVYLCASSATGARGNTIYFGEGSWLTVV.

The rearrangement uses TRBV7-8 and TRBJ1-2; 9 bases are a match to TRBD1. In germline, CDR1 is SGHVS, CDR2 FQNEAQ. Trimming cost V 5 bases and J 7 bases; bases outside gene matches: 14. CDR3 length: 16 residues. The CDR3 DNA sequence: TGTGCCAGCAGCGTCGCCGGGACAGGGTACGGAACTGGCTACACCTTC. It codes for CASSVAGTGYGTGYTF.

V and J are TRBV19 and TRBJ1-5; possible D gene TRBD1, 6 bases. Germline loops: CDR1 LNHDA, CDR2 SQIVND (reference sequence). V shed 3 bases and J shed 6 bases, with 18 bases lying between them. The CDR3 length is 16 residues. The CDR3 coding sequence is TGTGCCAGTAGTATCCCGGGCAGGGGCGAGTCTCAGCCCCAGCATTTT. This encodes CASSIPGRGESQPQHF.

The genes are TRBV18 and TRBJ1-4; D not certain. The germline V gene encodes CDR1 KGHSH and CDR2 LQKENI. Trimming shortened V by 2 bases and J by 5 bases, and 9 bases separated the two germline ends. The CDR3 totals 14 residues. The CDR3 sequence: CASSPATSNEKLFF. CDR3 in DNA: TGTGCCAGCTCACCAGCGACATCGAATGAAAAACTGTTTTTT.

The J gene is TRBJ1-5, the V gene TRBV29-1, with D unclear. The CDR3 has 14 residues. Germline CDR1 reads SQVTM; CDR2 reads ANQGSEA. Trimming cost V 4 bases and J 1 base, with 11 bases left between them. The CDR3 is CSVGNAGSNQPQHF. The CDR3 nucleotides are TGCAGCGTTGGGAATGCGGGGAGCAATCAGCCCCAGCATTTT.

The genes are TRBV4-1 and TRBJ1-2; TRBD1 agrees at 12 bases. Germline trimming cut 1 base from V and 4 bases from J; bases unmatched to any gene: 7. The CDR3 contains 17 residues. Germline CDR1 is MGHRA and CDR2 is YSYEKL. CDR3: CASSQVAGQGAGYGYTF. The DNA for the CDR3 is TGCGCCAGCAGCCAAGTGGCGGGACAGGGGGCCGGCTATGGCTACACCTTC.

The rearrangement uses TRBV9 and TRBJ1-2, with TRBD1 matching over 9 bases. Losses at the gene ends were 1 base for V and 4 bases for J; bases not matched to a gene: 8. CDR3 length: 16 residues. CDR1 and CDR2 (germline): SGDLS, YYNGEE. This CDR3 is CASSVWGDREGYGYTF. Here the CDR3 DNA reads TGTGCCAGCAGCGTATGGGGGGACAGGGAGGGCTATGGCTACACCTTC.

As DNA, the CDR3 is TGCGCCAGCAGCTGGCAGGGACAGGGAGATGGCTACACCTTC. Its protein product is CASSWQGQGDGYTF. V and J are TRBV5-1 and TRBJ1-2, with 9 positions matching TRBD1. Trimming removed 3 bases from V and 6 bases from J; junction bases left unmatched: 6. CDR1 SGHRS and CDR2 YFSETQ come from the germline V gene. The length of the CDR3 is 14 residues.

The rearrangement links TRBV5-1 to TRBJ2-7; the D gene is possibly TRBD2 (6 bases). The germline V and J ends were trimmed by 4 bases and 2 bases, with 13 bases remaining between them. Germline lookup yields CDR1 SGHRS and CDR2 YFSETQ. This CDR3 region has 14 residues. CDR3 residues: CASSRDGGAYEQYF. The CDR3, as DNA: TGCGCCAGCAGCCGGGACGGAGGGGCCTACGAGCAGTACTTC.

A single count supports this clone. The rearrangement joins TRBV19 to TRBJ2-4, with D possibly TRBD2 on 5 matching bases. The germline gives CDR1 LNHDA, CDR2 SQIVND (reference sequence). Trimming left V 7 bases short and J 7 bases short, with 14 bases between. The CDR3 contains 13 residues. This chain's CDR3 is CASMERVENIQYF. DNA for the CDR3: TGTGCCAGTATGGAGAGGGTGGAGAACATTCAGTACTTC.

The rearrangement links TRBV19 to TRBJ2-3; 11 nucleotides line up with TRBD2. V lost 7 bases to trimming and J lost 7 bases; unmatched junction nucleotides: 10. Looked up from germline, CDR1 is LNHDA and CDR2 is SQIVND (reference sequence). This CDR3 has 15 residues. In DNA form, the CDR3 reads TGTGCCAGTAAGACGGGACTAGCGGAATTAAATACGCAGTATTTT. Its protein is CASKTGLAELNTQYF.

The rearrangement links TRBV6-6 to TRBJ1-5; D gene unclear. Looked up from germline, CDR1 is MNHNY and CDR2 is SVGAGI (reference sequence). Between the trimmed V and J ends, which lost 8 bases and 5 bases, there was a span of 13 bases. The length of the CDR3 is 13 residues. The CDR3 coding sequence is TGTGCCAGCTCCCGGGGAAAGGATCAGCCCCAGCATTTT. This codes for CASSRGKDQPQHF.

There are a few counts of this clone. The chain recombines TRBV28 with TRBJ1-6, with no clear D. Germline V gene lookup returns CDR1 MDHEN and CDR2 SYDVKM. The V end was cut by 7 bases, the J end by 7 bases, with 11 bases between. The CDR3 totals 13 residues. CDR3 coding DNA: TGTGCCAGCATCCAGAAACCAAATTCACCCCTCCACTTT. The encoded protein is CASIQKPNSPLHF.

This clone has only a few counts. The J gene is TRBJ2-3, the V gene TRBV10-1, with 8 bases fitting TRBD2. The CDR3 has 15 residues. J lost 0 bases, V lost 3 bases, and 2 bases had no gene match. Germline assignment: CDR1 WNHNN and CDR2 SYGVQD (reference sequence). The CDR3: CASSESGGSTDTQYF. In DNA form, the CDR3 reads TGCGCCAGCAGTGAAAGCGGGGGCAGCACAGATACGCAGTATTTT.

The chain recombines TRBV5-1 with TRBJ1-6, with 10 positions matching TRBD1. The germline V gene encodes CDR1 SGHRS and CDR2 YFSETQ. The V and J ends lost 3 bases and 9 bases, in that order; junction bases with no gene match: 15. This CDR3 has 18 amino acids. CDR3 sequence (DNA): TGCGCCAGCAGCTACTCCCCGGGGGACAGGGGTAGCTTTTCACCCCTCCACTTT. Translation: CASSYSPGDRGSFSPLHF.

The chain combines TRBV5-1 with TRBJ1-1; D may be TRBD1 (6 bases). This CDR3 contains 14 residues. Germline assignment: CDR1 SGHRS and CDR2 YFSETQ. V was cut by 4 bases and J by 5 bases, with 15 bases left in between. The CDR3 spells CASSLDPRGTEAFF. The DNA of the CDR3 is TGCGCCAGCAGCCTAGACCCCAGGGGTACTGAAGCTTTCTTT.

The V call is TRBV6-5, the J call TRBJ1-4; 7 bases align to TRBD1. With V trimmed by 5 bases and J by 4 bases, 4 bases remained unmatched. Per germline, CDR1 MNHEY and CDR2 SVGAGI. CDR3 length: 14 amino acids. The CDR3 loop is CASSRQGFNEKLFF. For the CDR3, the DNA is TGTGCCAGCAGTAGACAGGGTTTTAATGAAAAACTGTTTTTT.

V is TRBV7-6 and J is TRBJ2-7, with a possible D match to TRBD1 (6 bases). CDR1 and CDR2 from the germline V gene are SGHVS and FNYEAQ. The CDR3 loop spans 15 amino acids. Trimming took 3 bases from V and 3 from J, leaving 15 bases between them. CDR3 residues: CASSLDAGQNYEQYF. In nucleotides, the CDR3 is TGTGCCAGCAGCTTGGACGCTGGACAGAACTACGAGCAGTACTTC.

V is TRBV14 and J is TRBJ2-3; tentatively, D is TRBD2 (6 bases). This CDR3 contains 12 residues. Trimming left V 8 bases short and J 8 bases short, with 14 bases between. The germline gives CDR1 SGHDN, CDR2 FVKESK. This CDR3 reads CASSNPGLTQYF. CDR3 sequence (DNA): TGTGCCAGCTCCAACCCGGGACTTACGCAGTATTTT.

This chain joins TRBV5-4 and TRBJ1-1; 9 nucleotides line up with TRBD1. Germline V gives CDR1 SGHNT, CDR2 YYREEE (reference sequence). With V trimmed by 3 bases and J by 0 bases, 3 bases remained unmatched. The CDR3 has 15 amino acids. For the CDR3, the DNA is TGTGCCAGCAGCTCCTACAGGGGGCTGAACACTGAAGCTTTCTTT. Residues: CASSSYRGLNTEAFF. Using reference TRBV5-4 and TRBJ1-1 for the parts outside the CDR3, the full variable domain is ETGVTQSPTHLIKTRGQQVTLRCSSQSGHNTVSWYQQALGQGPQFIFQYYREEENGRGNFPPRFSGLQFPNYSSELNVNALELDDSALYLCASSSYRGLNTEAFFGQGTRLTVV.

This clone was observed a few times. This chain joins TRBV30 and TRBJ2-7; the match to TRBD1 covers 9 bases. Germline V CDR1 and CDR2: GTSNPN, SVGIG (reference sequence). The length of the CDR3 is 14 residues. V lost 1 base, J lost 3 bases, and 4 bases stayed unmatched. The CDR3 DNA follows: TGTGCCTGGAGTGGAGGGACAGGGTACTACGAGCAGTACTTC. This translates into CAWSGGTGYYEQYF.